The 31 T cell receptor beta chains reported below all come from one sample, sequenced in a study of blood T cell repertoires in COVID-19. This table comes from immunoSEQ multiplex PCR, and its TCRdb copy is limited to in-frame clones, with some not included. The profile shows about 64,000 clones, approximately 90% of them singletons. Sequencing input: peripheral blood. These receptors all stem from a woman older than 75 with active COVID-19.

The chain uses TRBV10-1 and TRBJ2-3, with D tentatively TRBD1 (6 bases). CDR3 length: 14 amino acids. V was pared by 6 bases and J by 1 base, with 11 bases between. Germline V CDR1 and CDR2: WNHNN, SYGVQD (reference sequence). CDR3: CASSEDRRTDTQYF. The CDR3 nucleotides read TGCGCCAGCAGCGAGGACAGACGCACAGATACGCAGTATTTT.

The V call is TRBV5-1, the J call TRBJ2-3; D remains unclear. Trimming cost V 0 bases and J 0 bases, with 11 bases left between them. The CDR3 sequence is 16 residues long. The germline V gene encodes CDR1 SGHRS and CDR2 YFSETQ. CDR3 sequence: CASSLDLAASTDTQYF. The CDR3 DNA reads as TGCGCCAGCAGCTTGGACCTGGCCGCTAGCACAGATACGCAGTATTTT. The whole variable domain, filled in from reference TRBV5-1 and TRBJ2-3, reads KAGVTQTPRYLIKTRGQQVTLSCSPISGHRSVSWYQQTPGQGLQFLFEYFSETQRNKGNFPGRFSGRQFSNSRSEMNVSTLELGDSALYLCASSLDLAASTDTQYFGPGTRLTVL.

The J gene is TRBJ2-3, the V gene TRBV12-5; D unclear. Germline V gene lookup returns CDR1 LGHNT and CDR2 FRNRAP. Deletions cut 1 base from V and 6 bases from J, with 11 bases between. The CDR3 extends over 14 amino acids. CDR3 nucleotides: TGTGCTAGTGGTTTGGGGTCGGGTTCGGATACGCAGTATTTT. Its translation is CASGLGSGSDTQYF. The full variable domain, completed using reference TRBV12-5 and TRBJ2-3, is DARVTQTPRHKVTEMGQEVTMRCQPILGHNTVFWYRQTMMQGLELLAYFRNRAPLDDSGMPKDRFSAEMPDATLATLKIQPSEPRDSAVYFCASGLGSGSDTQYFGPGTRLTVL.

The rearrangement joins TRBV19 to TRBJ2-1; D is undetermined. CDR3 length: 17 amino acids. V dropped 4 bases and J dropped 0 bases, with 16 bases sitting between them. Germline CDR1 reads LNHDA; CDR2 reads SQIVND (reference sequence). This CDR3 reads CASSTKRQPSSYNEQFF. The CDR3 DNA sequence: TGTGCCAGTAGTACTAAACGACAACCCTCCTCCTACAATGAGCAGTTCTTC.

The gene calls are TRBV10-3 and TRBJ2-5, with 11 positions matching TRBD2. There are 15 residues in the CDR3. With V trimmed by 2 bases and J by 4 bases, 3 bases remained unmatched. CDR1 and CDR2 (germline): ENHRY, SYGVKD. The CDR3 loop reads CAISETGLAGETQYF. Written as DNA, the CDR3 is TGTGCCATCAGTGAGACTGGACTAGCGGGAGAGACCCAGTACTTC.

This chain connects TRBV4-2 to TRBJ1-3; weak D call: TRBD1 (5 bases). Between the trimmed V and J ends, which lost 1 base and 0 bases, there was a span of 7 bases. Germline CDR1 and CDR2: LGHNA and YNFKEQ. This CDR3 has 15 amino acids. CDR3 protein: CASSQGQGSGNTIYF. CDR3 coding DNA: TGTGCCAGCAGCCAAGGGCAGGGCTCTGGAAACACCATATATTTT.

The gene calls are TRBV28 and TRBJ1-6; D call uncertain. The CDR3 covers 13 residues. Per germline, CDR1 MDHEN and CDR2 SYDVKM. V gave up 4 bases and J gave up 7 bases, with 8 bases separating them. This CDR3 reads CASSYRYNSPLHF. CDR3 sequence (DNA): TGTGCCAGCAGTTACAGATACAATTCACCCCTCCACTTT.

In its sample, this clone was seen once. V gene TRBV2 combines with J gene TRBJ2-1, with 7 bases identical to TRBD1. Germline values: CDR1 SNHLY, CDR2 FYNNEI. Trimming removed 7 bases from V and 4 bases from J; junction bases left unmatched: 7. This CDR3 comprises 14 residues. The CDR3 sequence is CASTQGQSYNEQFF. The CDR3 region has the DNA TGTGCCAGCACGCAGGGACAGTCTTACAATGAGCAGTTCTTC. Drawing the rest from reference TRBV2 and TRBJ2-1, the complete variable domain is EPEVTQTPSHQVTQMGQEVILRCVPISNHLYFYWYRQILGQKVEFLVSFYNNEISEKSEIFDDQFSVERPDGSNFTLKIRSTKLEDSAMYFCASTQGQSYNEQFFGPGTRLTVL.

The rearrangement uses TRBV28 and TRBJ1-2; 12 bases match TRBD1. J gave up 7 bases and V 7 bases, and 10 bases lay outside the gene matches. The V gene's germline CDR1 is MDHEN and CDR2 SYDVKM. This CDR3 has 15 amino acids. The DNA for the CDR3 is TGTGCCAGCAAAGGGTCGGGACAGGGGGCGGGTGGCTACACCTTC. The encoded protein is CASKGSGQGAGGYTF.

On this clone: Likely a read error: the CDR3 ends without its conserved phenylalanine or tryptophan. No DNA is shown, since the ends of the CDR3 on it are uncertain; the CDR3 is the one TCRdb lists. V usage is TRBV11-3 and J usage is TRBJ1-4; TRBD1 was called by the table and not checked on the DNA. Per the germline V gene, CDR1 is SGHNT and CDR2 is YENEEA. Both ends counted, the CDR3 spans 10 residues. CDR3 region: CASSHTGGGV.

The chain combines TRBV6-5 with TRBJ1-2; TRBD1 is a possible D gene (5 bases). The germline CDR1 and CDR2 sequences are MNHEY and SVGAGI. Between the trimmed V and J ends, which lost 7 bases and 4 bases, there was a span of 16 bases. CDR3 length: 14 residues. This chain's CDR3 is CASTPARGIYGYTF. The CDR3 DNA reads TGTGCCAGCACTCCCGCCCGGGGGATCTATGGCTACACCTTC.

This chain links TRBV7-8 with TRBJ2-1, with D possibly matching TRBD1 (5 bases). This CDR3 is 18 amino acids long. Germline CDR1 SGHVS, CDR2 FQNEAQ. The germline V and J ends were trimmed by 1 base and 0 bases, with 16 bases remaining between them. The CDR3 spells CASSLVRTPRTSYNEQFF. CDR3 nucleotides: TGTGCCAGCAGCTTAGTAAGGACACCTAGAACCTCCTACAATGAGCAGTTCTTC.

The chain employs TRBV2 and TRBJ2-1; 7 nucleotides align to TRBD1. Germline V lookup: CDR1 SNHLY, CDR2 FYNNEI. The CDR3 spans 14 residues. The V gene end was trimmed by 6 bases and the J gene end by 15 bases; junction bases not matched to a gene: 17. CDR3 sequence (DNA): TGTGCCAGCAGCCCTTTAAGGGGGCCCGAGAGTCCGTTCTTC. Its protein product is CASSPLRGPESPFF.

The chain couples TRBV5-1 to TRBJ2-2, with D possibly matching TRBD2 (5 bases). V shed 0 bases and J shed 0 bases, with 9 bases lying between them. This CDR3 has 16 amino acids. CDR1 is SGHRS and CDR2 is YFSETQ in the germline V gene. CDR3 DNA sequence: TGCGCCAGCAGCTTGGTTACAGCGGCGAACACCGGGGAGCTGTTTTTT. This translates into CASSLVTAANTGELFF.

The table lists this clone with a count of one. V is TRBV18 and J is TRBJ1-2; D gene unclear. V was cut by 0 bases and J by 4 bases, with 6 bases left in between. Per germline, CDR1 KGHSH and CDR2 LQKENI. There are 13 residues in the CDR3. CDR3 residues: CASSPPSSYGYTF. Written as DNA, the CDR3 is TGTGCCAGCTCACCACCGTCCAGCTATGGCTACACCTTC.

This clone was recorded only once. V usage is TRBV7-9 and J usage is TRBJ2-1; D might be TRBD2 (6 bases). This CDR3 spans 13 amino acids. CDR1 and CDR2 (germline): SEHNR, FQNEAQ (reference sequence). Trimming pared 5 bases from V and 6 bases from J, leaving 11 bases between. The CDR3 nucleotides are TGTGCCAGCAGCCGGGACTCCGTCAATGAGCAGTTCTTC. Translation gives CASSRDSVNEQFF.

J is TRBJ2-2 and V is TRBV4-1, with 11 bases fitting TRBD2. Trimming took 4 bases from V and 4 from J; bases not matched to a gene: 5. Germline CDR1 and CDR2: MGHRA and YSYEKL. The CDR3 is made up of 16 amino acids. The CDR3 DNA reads TGCGCCAGCAGCCCCTCTAGCGGGAGGTCCACCGGGGAGCTGTTTTTT. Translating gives CASSPSSGRSTGELFF.

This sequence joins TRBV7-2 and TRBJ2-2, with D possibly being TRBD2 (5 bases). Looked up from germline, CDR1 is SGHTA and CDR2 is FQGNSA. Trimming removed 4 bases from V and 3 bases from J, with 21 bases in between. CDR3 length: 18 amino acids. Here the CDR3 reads CASSSKPLVPQYTGELFF. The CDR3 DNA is TGTGCCAGCAGCTCGAAACCACTAGTCCCTCAATACACCGGGGAGCTGTTTTTT.

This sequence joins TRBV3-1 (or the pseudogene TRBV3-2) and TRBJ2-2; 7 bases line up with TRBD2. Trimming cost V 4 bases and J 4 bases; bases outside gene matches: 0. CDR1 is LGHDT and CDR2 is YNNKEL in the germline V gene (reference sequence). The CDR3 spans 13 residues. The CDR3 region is CASSRGGTGELFF. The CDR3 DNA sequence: TGTGCCAGCAGCCGGGGGGGCACCGGGGAGCTGTTTTTT.

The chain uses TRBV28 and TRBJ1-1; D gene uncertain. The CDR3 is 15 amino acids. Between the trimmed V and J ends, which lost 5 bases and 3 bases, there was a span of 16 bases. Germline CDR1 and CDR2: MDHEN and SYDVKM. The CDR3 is CASSLPSGSYTEAFF. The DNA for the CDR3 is TGTGCCAGCAGTCTCCCCTCGGGGTCGTACACTGAAGCTTTCTTT.

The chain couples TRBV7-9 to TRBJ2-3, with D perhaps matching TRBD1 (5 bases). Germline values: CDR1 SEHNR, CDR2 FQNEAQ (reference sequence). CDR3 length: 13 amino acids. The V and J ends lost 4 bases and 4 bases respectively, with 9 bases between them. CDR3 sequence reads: CASSSPGPDTQYF. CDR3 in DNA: TGTGCCAGCAGCTCCCCAGGGCCAGATACGCAGTATTTT. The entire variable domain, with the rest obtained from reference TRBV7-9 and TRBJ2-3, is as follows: DTGVSQNPRHKITKRGQNVTFRCDPISEHNRLYWYRQTLGQGPEFLTYFQNEAQLEKSRLLSDRFSAERPKGSFSTLEIQRTEQGDSAMYLCASSSPGPDTQYFGPGTRLTVL.

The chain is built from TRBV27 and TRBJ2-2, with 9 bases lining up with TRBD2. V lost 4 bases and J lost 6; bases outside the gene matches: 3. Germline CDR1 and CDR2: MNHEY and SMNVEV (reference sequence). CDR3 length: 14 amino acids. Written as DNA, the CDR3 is TGTGCCAGCAGTTCGGGACTAGCCGCCGGGGAGCTGTTTTTT. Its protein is CASSSGLAAGELFF.

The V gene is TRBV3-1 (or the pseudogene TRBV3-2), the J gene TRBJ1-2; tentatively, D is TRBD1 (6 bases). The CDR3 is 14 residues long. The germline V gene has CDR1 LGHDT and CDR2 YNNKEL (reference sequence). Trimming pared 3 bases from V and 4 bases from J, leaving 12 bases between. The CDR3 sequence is CASSHSGAAYGYTF. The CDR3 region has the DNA TGTGCCAGCAGCCATTCAGGGGCTGCCTATGGCTACACCTTC.

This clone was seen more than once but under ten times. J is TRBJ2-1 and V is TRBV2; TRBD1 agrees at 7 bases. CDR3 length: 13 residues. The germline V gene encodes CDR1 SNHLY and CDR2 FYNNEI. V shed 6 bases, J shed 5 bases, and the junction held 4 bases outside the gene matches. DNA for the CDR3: TGTGCCAGCAGGAAGGGGGCGAACAATGAGCAGTTCTTC. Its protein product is CASRKGANNEQFF.

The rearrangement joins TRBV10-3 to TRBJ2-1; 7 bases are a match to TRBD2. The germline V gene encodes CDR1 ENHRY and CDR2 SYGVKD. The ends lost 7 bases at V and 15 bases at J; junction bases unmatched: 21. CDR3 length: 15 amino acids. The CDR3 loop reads CAITLVTRDYPWGFF. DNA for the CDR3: TGTGCCATCACCCTAGTTACCAGGGACTACCCTTGGGGGTTCTTC.

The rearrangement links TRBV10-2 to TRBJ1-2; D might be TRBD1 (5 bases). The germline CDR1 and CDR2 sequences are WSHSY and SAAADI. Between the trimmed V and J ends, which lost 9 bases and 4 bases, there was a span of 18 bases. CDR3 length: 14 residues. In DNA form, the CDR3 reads TGCGCCAGTACCAATAGTGGGGGGTTCTATGGCTACACCTTC. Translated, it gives CASTNSGGFYGYTF.

The CDR3: CASSLSGDFLRETQYF. In nucleotides, the CDR3 is TGTGCCAGCAGTTTATCGGGGGACTTCCTCCGGGAGACCCAGTACTTC. The V and J genes are TRBV27 and TRBJ2-5; maybe TRBD2 (6 bases). The CDR3 extends over 16 amino acids. V dropped 0 bases and J dropped 5 bases, with 16 bases sitting between them. The germline V gene encodes CDR1 MNHEY and CDR2 SMNVEV (reference sequence).

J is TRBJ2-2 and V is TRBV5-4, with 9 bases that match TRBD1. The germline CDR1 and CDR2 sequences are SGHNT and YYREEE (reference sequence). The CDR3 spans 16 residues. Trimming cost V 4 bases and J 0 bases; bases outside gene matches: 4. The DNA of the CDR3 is TGTGCCAGCAGCACCAGACAGGGGGCGAACACCGGGGAGCTGTTTTTT. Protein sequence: CASSTRQGANTGELFF.

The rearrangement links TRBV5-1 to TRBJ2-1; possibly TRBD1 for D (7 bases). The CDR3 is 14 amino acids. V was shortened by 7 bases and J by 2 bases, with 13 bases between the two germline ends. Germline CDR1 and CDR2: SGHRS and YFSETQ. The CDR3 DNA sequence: TGCGCCAGCCAGGAGGGACAGACCTACAATGAGCAGTTCTTC. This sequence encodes CASQEGQTYNEQFF.

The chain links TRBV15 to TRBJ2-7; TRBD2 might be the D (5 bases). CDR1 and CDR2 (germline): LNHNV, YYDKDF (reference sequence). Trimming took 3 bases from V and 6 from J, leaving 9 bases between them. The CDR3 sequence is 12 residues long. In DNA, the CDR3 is TGTGCCACCAGCAGGACTAAAGGCGAGCAGTACGTC. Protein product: CATSRTKGEQYV.

CDR3 sequence (DNA): TGTGCCAGCAGACTACACCAGGGGGCGAATCAGCCCCAGCATTTT. This sequence encodes CASRLHQGANQPQHF. This chain uses TRBV28 with TRBJ1-5; TRBD1 agrees at 8 bases. Germline CDR1 and CDR2: MDHEN and SYDVKM. V shed 6 bases and J 4 bases; nucleotides not matched to a gene: 8. This CDR3 is 15 amino acids long.